Listed below are T cell receptor beta chains from one sample, sequenced in a study of blood T cells in healthy people across ages. In TCRdb, the 5' RACE reads were re-called with MiXCR into one record per CDR3 protein. The sample records 1.5 million to 2 million distinct CDR3 sequences, almost 35% being singletons. Material for sequencing was blood. These TCRs come from a woman younger than 45 in good health. Each CDR3 is given with its conserved first and last residue. A D gene is named only where the DNA matches it firmly. A row's size may be missing; if present it is once, few, many or a size class.

D gene	V gene	J gene	clone size	CDR3 DNA	CDR3 protein
.	TRBV9	TRBJ2-5	.	TGTGCCAGCAGCTGGCGGGGACCAGAAGAGACCCAGTACTTC	CASSWRGPEETQYF
.	TRBV11-2	TRBJ2-5	many	TGTGCCAGCAGGGAGACCCAGTACTTC	CASRETQYF
TRBD1	TRBV9	TRBJ2-5	.	TGTGCCGGCAGCGTAGGGCAGGGGGCTTATCCAGAGACCCAGTACTTC	CAGSVGQGAYPETQYF
.	TRBV19	TRBJ2-3	.	TGTGCCAGTAGCGGGGGCCTCCTCGGGGGAGATACGCAGTATTTT	CASSGGLLGGDTQYF
.	TRBV7-8	TRBJ2-5	.	TGTGCCAGCAGCTTTAGTTACGAGACCCAGTACTTC	CASSFSYETQYF
.	TRBV12-3/TRBV12-4	TRBJ2-2	many	TGTGCCAGCAGTCTTTCGTCCGGGGAGCTGTTTTTT	CASSLSSGELFF
.	TRBV5-1	TRBJ1-2	few	TGCGCCAGCAGCCCCCTCCCGCAGGGTGGCTATGGCTACACCTTC	CASSPLPQGGYGYTF
TRBD1	TRBV9	TRBJ1-4	few	TGTGCCAGCAGCGTGGGACAGGCTAATGAAAAACTGTTTTTT	CASSVGQANEKLFF
.	TRBV10-3	TRBJ2-2	.	TGTGCCATCAGTGAGGAGGGGGAGCTGTTTTTT	CAISEEGELFF
.	TRBV5-1	TRBJ2-7	.	TGCGCCAGCACGTCAGGGAGTCCCTACGAGCAGTACTTC	CASTSGSPYEQYF
TRBD1	TRBV6-6	TRBJ1-2	many	TGTGCCAGCATTCCAGGACAGGGGACAACCTATGGCTACACCTTC	CASIPGQGTTYGYTF
TRBD2	TRBV20-1	TRBJ2-3	.	TGCAGTGCTAGCGGGACAACAGGGACTAGCGGGAGGGGGATTTCTAGCACAGATGCGCAGTATTTT	CSASGTTGTSGRGISSTDAQYF
.	TRBV7-6	TRBJ2-7	.	TGTGCCAGCAGCCAATCCGGACTCCAGTCCTACGAGCAGTACTTC	CASSQSGLQSYEQYF